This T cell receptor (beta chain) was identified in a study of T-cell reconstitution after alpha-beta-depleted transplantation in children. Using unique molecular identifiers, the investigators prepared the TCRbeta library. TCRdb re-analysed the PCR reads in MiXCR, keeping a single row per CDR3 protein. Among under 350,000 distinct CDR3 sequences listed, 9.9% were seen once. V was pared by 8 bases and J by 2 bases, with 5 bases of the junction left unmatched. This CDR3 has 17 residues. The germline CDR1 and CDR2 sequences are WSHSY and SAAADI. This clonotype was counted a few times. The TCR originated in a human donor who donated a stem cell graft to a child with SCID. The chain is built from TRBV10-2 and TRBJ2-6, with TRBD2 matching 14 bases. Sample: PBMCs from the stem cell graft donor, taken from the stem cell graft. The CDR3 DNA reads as TGCGCCAGCGTGGGACTAGCGGGGGCCGCTGGGGCCAACGTCCTGACTTTC. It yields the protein CASVGLAGAAGANVLTF.